The next 23 T cell receptor beta chains were all read from a single sample in a study of T-cell reconstitution after alpha-beta-depleted transplantation in children. Unique molecular identifiers were built into the TCRbeta library. Via MiXCR, TCRdb re-called the PCR reads, giving one row per CDR3 protein. The repertoire includes roughly 500,000 distinct CDR3 sequences, more than 9% of them detected once, and 2% to 2.5% sits in the top ten. The source material was PBMCs, sampled before TCRalphabeta/CD19-depleted stem cell transplant. These receptors were taken from a child aged 2-15 years with inherited bone marrow failure, due to receive a stem cell transplant.

The chain carries TRBV5-4 and TRBJ2-1; no reliable D call. CDR3 size: 15 residues. From germline, CDR1 is SGHNT and CDR2 YYREEE (reference sequence). V lost 4 bases and J lost 0, with 11 bases in between. The CDR3 reads CASSPSISSYNEQFF. CDR3 bases: TGTGCCAGCAGCCCTTCGATAAGCTCCTACAATGAGCAGTTCTTC.

This clonotype was counted at least ten times. This chain links TRBV6-5 with TRBJ1-2; D is undetermined. The CDR3 totals 14 residues. The V gene lost 2 bases and the J gene lost 5 bases, with 12 bases spanning the gap. CDR1 is MNHEY and CDR2 is SVGAGI in the germline V gene. The CDR3 here is CASSYGSGGYGYTF. The CDR3 DNA sequence: TGTGCCAGCAGTTACGGGAGCGGAGGGTATGGCTACACCTTC.

This clonotype was seen more than once but under ten times. The chain has TRBV30 and TRBJ1-1; 8 nucleotides align to TRBD1. The V gene end was trimmed by 5 bases and the J gene end by 8 bases; junction bases not matched to a gene: 13. This CDR3 region has 14 residues. Germline CDR1 reads GTSNPN; CDR2 reads SVGIG (reference sequence). The CDR3: CAWSLGQGSLEAFF. For the CDR3, the DNA is TGTGCCTGGTCTCTAGGACAGGGTTCGTTGGAAGCTTTCTTT.

This clonotype was counted many times. V usage is TRBV11-2 and J usage is TRBJ2-1; D remains ambiguous. V was pared by 4 bases and J by 15 bases, with 16 bases between. This CDR3 is built from 12 residues. Germline V gene lookup returns CDR1 SGHAT and CDR2 FQNNGV. The CDR3 nucleotides read TGTGCCAGCAGCTCCGCCGAGGCTGGTAGGTTCTTC. Protein product: CASSSAEAGRFF.

In this sample, this clonotype turned up many times. The chain uses TRBV20-1 and TRBJ1-1; TRBD1 is a possible D gene (6 bases). The CDR3 has 15 amino acids. Germline-derived CDR1 and CDR2 are DFQATT and SNEGSKA (reference sequence). Trimming pared 6 bases from V and 0 bases from J, leaving 17 bases between. CDR3 DNA sequence: TGCAGTGCCGGGGGGGGCCAAGATATGAACACTGAAGCTTTCTTT. Amino acid sequence: CSAGGGQDMNTEAFF.

This clonotype was recorded many times. V and J are TRBV5-1 and TRBJ1-6, with a possible D match to TRBD1 (5 bases). The CDR3 runs 15 residues. Germline lookup yields CDR1 SGHRS and CDR2 YFSETQ. Trimming pared 0 bases from V and 8 bases from J, leaving 12 bases between. CDR3 DNA: TGCGCCAGCAGCTTGGCCAGGGCGGTGGATTCACCCCTCCACTTT. This gives the protein CASSLARAVDSPLHF.

This clonotype was recorded many times. This chain uses TRBV5-5 with TRBJ2-7, with 8 positions matching TRBD2. The CDR3 totals 14 residues. The J segment lost 3 bases and the V segment lost 2 bases, leaving 4 bases of the junction unmatched. Germline-derived CDR1 and CDR2 are SGHKS and YYEKEE (reference sequence). In DNA, the CDR3 is TGTGCCAGCAGCTTCACTAGCGGTTTCTACGAGCAGTACTTC. It translates to CASSFTSGFYEQYF.

This clonotype was counted at least ten times. The chain combines TRBV12-3 or TRBV12-4 with TRBJ1-3; unclear D gene. The V end was cut by 7 bases, the J end by 0 bases, with 16 bases between. The CDR3 extends over 16 amino acids. The CDR3 DNA reads TGTGCCAGCATCCGAGGAGGGCCCCTCTCTGGAAACACCATATATTTT. Protein sequence: CASIRGGPLSGNTIYF.

This clonotype was recorded many times. This rearrangement joins TRBV6-1 to TRBJ2-7; TRBD2 aligns across 9 bases. CDR3 length: 15 residues. The V segment lost 6 bases and the J segment 2 bases; nucleotides outside the gene matches: 8. In germline, CDR1 is MNHNS, CDR2 SASEGT. The chain's CDR3 is CASSVAGEATYEQYF. Here the CDR3 DNA reads TGTGCCAGCAGCGTAGCGGGAGAGGCGACCTACGAGCAGTACTTC.

This clonotype appeared many times. The rearrangement uses TRBV30 and TRBJ2-5, with TRBD2 identical over 8 bases. In germline, CDR1 is GTSNPN, CDR2 SVGIG (reference sequence). CDR3 length: 15 residues. V gave up 3 bases and J gave up 2 bases; unmatched junction bases: 8. The CDR3 region has the DNA TGTGCCTGGAGCCCTACGGGAGGGCGTCAAGAGACCCAGTACTTC. This gives the protein CAWSPTGGRQETQYF.

This clonotype has at least ten counts. The chain combines TRBV5-1 with TRBJ2-1; 11 nucleotides agree with TRBD1. This CDR3 spans 12 amino acids. The V gene's germline CDR1 is SGHRS and CDR2 YFSETQ. Trimming cost V 3 bases and J 10 bases; bases outside gene matches: 0. Written as DNA, the CDR3 is TGCGCCAGCAGCTGGACAGGGGGCGAGCAGTTCTTC. Translation: CASSWTGGEQFF.

This clonotype was counted between two and nine times. The CDR3 DNA reads TGTGCCTGGAGTCATCCGGACAGCTTCACAGATACGCAGTATTTT. It translates to CAWSHPDSFTDTQYF. The chain joins TRBV30 to TRBJ2-3, with a possible D match to TRBD1 (6 bases). Germline assignment: CDR1 GTSNPN and CDR2 SVGIG (reference sequence). CDR3 size: 15 residues. V lost 2 bases and J lost 2, with 14 bases in between. Based on the CDR3 plus reference TRBV30 and TRBJ2-3, the full variable domain is SQTIHQWPATLVQPVGSPLSLECTVEGTSNPNLYWYRQAAGRGLQLLFYSVGIGQISSEVPQNLSASRPQDRQFILSSKKLLLSDSGFYLCAWSHPDSFTDTQYFGPGTRLTVL.

This clonotype was picked up many times. The chain links TRBV3-1 to TRBJ2-1; possible D gene TRBD2, 6 bases. The CDR3 spans 16 residues. CDR1 and CDR2 from the germline V gene are LGHDT and YNNKEL (reference sequence). V dropped 1 base and J dropped 3 bases, with 13 bases sitting between them. The CDR3 region has the DNA TGTGCCAGCAGCCAAGTAGCGCGGGAATTCTACAATGAGCAGTTCTTC. It translates to CASSQVAREFYNEQFF.

This clonotype was counted at least ten times. The CDR3 DNA is TGCGCCAGCAGCTTGGGGACTAGCGGATCCACAGATACGCAGTATTTT. This sequence encodes CASSLGTSGSTDTQYF. This sequence joins TRBV5-1 and TRBJ2-3; 10 nucleotides agree with TRBD2. From germline, CDR1 is SGHRS and CDR2 YFSETQ. The CDR3 has 16 residues. V was clipped by 0 bases and J by 2 bases; unmatched bases: 3.

This clonotype was counted many times. The chain recombines TRBV4-3 with TRBJ2-7; perhaps TRBD1 as D (6 bases). The CDR3 is 15 amino acids. The V gene's germline CDR1 is LGHNA and CDR2 YSLEER. V lost 0 bases to trimming and J lost 3 bases, with 12 bases between them. The CDR3 here is CASSQDWTVVYEQYF. The CDR3 bases are TGCGCCAGCAGCCAAGATTGGACAGTGGTCTACGAGCAGTACTTC.

In its sample, this clonotype was seen many times. This rearrangement joins TRBV27 to TRBJ2-2; the D gene is possibly TRBD2 (5 bases). The CDR3 runs 15 residues. Trimming took 0 bases from V and 7 from J, leaving 12 bases between them. CDR1 is MNHEY and CDR2 is SMNVEV in the germline V gene (reference sequence). The CDR3 spells CASSLSILASGELFF. The CDR3, as DNA: TGTGCCAGCAGTTTATCCATCCTAGCTAGCGGGGAGCTGTTTTTT.

In regard to this clonotype: A much bigger clone sits one base away, suggesting this may be a read error. The DNA of the CDR3 is TGTGCCGGGGCTCTAGCGGGAGACGATGAGCAGTTCTTC. It codes for CAGALAGDDEQFF. The chain carries TRBV30 and TRBJ2-1, with 10 positions matching TRBD2. Germline trimming cut 8 bases from V and 8 bases from J; bases unmatched to any gene: 9. CDR1 GTSNPN and CDR2 SVGIG come from the germline V gene (reference sequence). This CDR3 has 13 residues.

At least ten counts were recorded for this clonotype. In DNA form, the CDR3 reads TGTGCCAGCAGTGCATCCAGGGTGGTTGAAGCTTTCTTT. Translating gives CASSASRVVEAFF. The chain is built from TRBV27 and TRBJ1-1; possibly TRBD1 for D (5 bases). Trimming pared 5 bases from V and 7 bases from J, leaving 14 bases between. Germline-derived CDR1 and CDR2 are MNHEY and SMNVEV (reference sequence). The CDR3 is made up of 13 amino acids.

In this sample, this clonotype turned up a few times. The chain carries TRBV29-1 and TRBJ2-1, with TRBD2 matching 8 bases. The CDR3 sequence is 13 residues long. Germline V gene sequence: CDR1 SQVTM, CDR2 ANQGSEA. Unmatched junction bases numbered 5, after V lost 2 bases and J lost 8 bases. In DNA, the CDR3 is TGCAGCGTTGAATACGGGAGGGAGGATGAGCAGTTCTTC. This sequence encodes CSVEYGREDEQFF.

This clonotype was seen ten or more times. The genes are TRBV4-3 and TRBJ2-1, with TRBD2 matching 7 bases. Trimming removed 1 base from V and 7 bases from J; junction bases left unmatched: 7. This CDR3 is 15 amino acids long. CDR1 and CDR2 from the germline V gene are LGHNA and YSLEER. CDR3 nucleotides: TGCGCCAGCAGCCAAGGACTAGCAATAGCAAATGAGCAGTTCTTC. It yields the protein CASSQGLAIANEQFF.

The chain has TRBV12-3 or TRBV12-4 and TRBJ2-1; no clear D gene. This CDR3 region has 14 residues. The V gene lost 1 base and the J gene lost 7 bases, with 11 bases spanning the gap. This chain's CDR3 is CASSLGPLGNEQFF. CDR3 sequence (DNA): TGTGCCAGCAGTTTAGGGCCCCTTGGGAATGAGCAGTTCTTC.

The sample holds many counts of this clonotype. The rearrangement links TRBV29-1 to TRBJ1-3; D remains unclear. The germline V and J ends were trimmed by 3 bases and 2 bases, with 11 bases remaining between them. Per germline, CDR1 SQVTM and CDR2 ANQGSEA. CDR3 length: 14 amino acids. The CDR3 DNA reads TGCAGCGTTGAGGTCGGCGATACTGGAAACACCATATATTTT. Its protein is CSVEVGDTGNTIYF.

At least ten counts were recorded for this clonotype. The rearrangement joins TRBV12-3 or TRBV12-4 to TRBJ2-5; TRBD1 aligns across 12 bases. J lost 4 bases, V lost 7 bases, and 7 bases had no gene match. The CDR3 consists of 15 residues. The DNA for the CDR3 is TGTGCCAGCACCCCGGGACAGGGGGCGAGAGAGACCCAGTACTTC. This gives the protein CASTPGQGARETQYF.